This TCR beta chain derives from a study of shared clonotypes between healthy human individuals. Worth noting for this clone: What it recognizes is unknown.

Germline V gene lookup returns CDR1 SNHLY and CDR2 FYNNEI. Unmatched junction bases numbered 10, after V lost 6 bases and J lost 6 bases. The CDR3 length is 17 residues. Study observations and caveats: Generation probabilities of non-shared clonotypes were lower (relative to those shared by all four donors).

Each subset's genomic DNA was shared equally among a number of immunoSEQ plates. In the sorted-subset replicate PCRs, about 200 ng DNA, 25,000 to 30,000 T cell genomes, was used. Only in-frame clones appear in the TCRdb table, and some are missing; sequencing was by immunoSEQ multiplex PCR. The table lists 2 million to 2.5 million clones, 80% to 95% of them singletons. This TCR derives from a man between 18 and 35 years old in good health. Some clones in this sample may be carry-over from other donors' samples. The gene calls are TRBV2 and TRBJ2-1; 14 bases align to TRBD2. Sequencing was done on a sample of naive CD4+ T cells from PBMCs. As to subset: CD45RA+ positively selected. The CDR3 DNA reads TGTGCCAGCAGGAGAGGGACTAGCGGGAGTATAATCAATGAGCAGTTCTTC. Protein sequence: CASRRGTSGSIINEQFF.